Below are 12 T cell receptor beta chains sequenced from a single sample in a study of shared clonotypes between healthy human individuals. Profiled with immunoSEQ multiplex PCR; TCRdb holds only in-frame clones, not every one. The sample lists approximately 2.5 million clones; under 95% were seen once. The specimen was naive CD4+ T cells from PBMCs. Subset specified: CD45RA+ positively selected. These receptors all stem from a man between 18 and 35 years old in good health. Some clones in this sample may be carry-over from other donors' samples.

V is TRBV28 and J is TRBJ1-6; 7 positions agree with TRBD1. Losses at the gene ends were 4 bases for V and 7 bases for J; bases not matched to a gene: 4. Germline V lookup: CDR1 MDHEN, CDR2 SYDVKM. This CDR3 is 14 amino acids long. The CDR3 spells CASSYDRDNSPLHF. In DNA, the CDR3 is TGTGCCAGCAGTTATGACAGGGACAATTCACCCCTCCACTTT.

V usage is TRBV30 and J usage is TRBJ1-6; D remains ambiguous. Trimming removed 0 bases at V and 0 bases at J, with 12 bases between. The CDR3 covers 17 residues. The V gene's germline CDR1 is GTSNPN and CDR2 SVGIG (reference sequence). DNA of the CDR3: TGTGCCTGGAGTGTGGCTTCAGGAACCTCCTATAATTCACCCCTCCACTTT. This encodes CAWSVASGTSYNSPLHF.

This sequence joins TRBV28 and TRBJ1-1; TRBD1 might be the D (5 bases). The CDR3 spans 16 residues. The germline V and J ends were trimmed by 1 base and 6 bases, with 18 bases remaining between them. Germline lookup yields CDR1 MDHEN and CDR2 SYDVKM. The CDR3 loop is CASSLFGQGGVPEAFF. The CDR3 nucleotides are TGTGCCAGCAGTTTATTTGGGCAGGGAGGGGTGCCTGAAGCTTTCTTT. The whole variable domain, filled in from reference TRBV28 and TRBJ1-1, reads DVKVTQSSRYLVKRTGEKVFLECVQDMDHENMFWYRQDPGLGLRLIYFSYDVKMKEKGDIPEGYSVSREKKERFSLILESASTNQTSMYLCASSLFGQGGVPEAFFGQGTRLTVV.

In DNA form, the CDR3 reads TGTGCCAGCAGGACTTCAGGGGGCGCGACCGATGAGCAGTTCTTC. It translates to CASRTSGGATDEQFF. This sequence joins TRBV25-1 and TRBJ2-1; TRBD1 aligns across 8 bases. The CDR3 loop spans 15 amino acids. Germline CDR1 and CDR2: MGHDK and SYGVNS. V lost 6 bases to trimming and J lost 8 bases; unmatched junction nucleotides: 12.

V and J are TRBV28 and TRBJ1-2, with TRBD1 matching over 9 bases. CDR3 length: 14 amino acids. Germline assignment: CDR1 MDHEN and CDR2 SYDVKM. V trimming: 6 bases; J trimming: 7 bases; junction bases outside the gene matches: 9. The chain's CDR3 is CASSSQGAWRGYTF. The CDR3 bases are TGTGCCAGCAGCTCACAGGGGGCTTGGCGTGGCTACACCTTC.

There are a few counts of this clone. The genes are TRBV5-1 and TRBJ2-3; the D gene is possibly TRBD1 (5 bases). V was pared by 5 bases and J by 0 bases, with 13 bases between. CDR3 length: 15 residues. The germline V gene has CDR1 SGHRS and CDR2 YFSETQ. CDR3 region: CASRTDVSSTDTQYF. The DNA for the CDR3 is TGCGCCAGCAGGACAGACGTATCTAGCACAGATACGCAGTATTTT.

This clone has just a few counts. The same CDR3 is also encoded by other DNA sequences in this sample. V is TRBV5-1 and J is TRBJ1-5, with TRBD1 matching 7 bases. The CDR3 spans 14 residues. The V gene's germline CDR1 is SGHRS and CDR2 YFSETQ. The V segment lost 4 bases and the J segment 2 bases; nucleotides outside the gene matches: 3. CDR3 amino acids: CASSPGQGNQPQHF. The CDR3 DNA sequence: TGCGCCAGCAGCCCAGGACAGGGCAATCAGCCCCAGCATTTT.

The gene calls are TRBV25-1 and TRBJ2-1, with TRBD1 matching over 7 bases. CDR3 length equals 18 residues. Germline V CDR1 and CDR2: MGHDK, SYGVNS. V shed 3 bases, J shed 0 bases, and the junction held 11 bases outside the gene matches. In nucleotides, the CDR3 is TGTGCCAGCAGTGAGGGCCCTGGGGCAGGGGGCTCCTACAATGAGCAGTTCTTC. Protein sequence: CASSEGPGAGGSYNEQFF.

This clone was seen a few times. The chain uses TRBV6-6 and TRBJ1-5; 7 nucleotides line up with TRBD1. Germline trimming cut 9 bases from V and 1 base from J; bases unmatched to any gene: 6. Germline V gene lookup returns CDR1 MNHNY and CDR2 SVGAGI (reference sequence). The CDR3 contains 14 residues. The CDR3 loop reads CASEGAQSNQPQHF. The CDR3 DNA follows: TGTGCCAGTGAGGGGGCGCAAAGCAATCAGCCCCAGCATTTT.

The genes are TRBV28 and TRBJ2-3; D not resolved. The CDR3 is 18 amino acids. Looked up from germline, CDR1 is MDHEN and CDR2 is SYDVKM. Deletions cut 5 bases from V and 1 base from J, with 22 bases between. CDR3 nucleotide sequence: TGTGCCAGCAGTCCCAGACCTCCAGCCAGGCTGGGCACAGATACGCAGTATTTT. This sequence encodes CASSPRPPARLGTDTQYF.

This chain connects TRBV6-1 to TRBJ2-5; D call uncertain. Trimming left V 0 bases short and J 4 bases short, with 6 bases between. The CDR3 loop spans 13 amino acids. Germline V gene data show CDR1 as MNHNS and CDR2 as SASEGT. The CDR3 nucleotides read TGTGCCAGCAGTGAAGCGAGTCTAGAGACCCAGTACTTC. Translated, it gives CASSEASLETQYF.

This rearrangement joins TRBV7-9 to TRBJ2-7; no firm D call. The ends were cut back, 1 base at V and 7 bases at J, with 20 bases in the middle. Germline V lookup: CDR1 SEHNR, CDR2 FQNEAQ (reference sequence). The CDR3 has 16 residues. Written as DNA, the CDR3 is TGTGCCAGCAGCTTAGAGGGTGGCGCGATTATGAGAGAGCAGTACTTC. The encoded protein is CASSLEGGAIMREQYF.